Listed below are T cell receptor beta chains from one sample, sequenced in a study of control samples from healthy donors and cancer patients. Generated by immunoSEQ multiplex PCR, the TCRdb table keeps only in-frame clones and is missing some. The sample contains around 190,000 clones, 90% of which appear only once. The sample was blood. The source is a woman between 45 and 60 years old in good health. Both conserved end residues are part of each CDR3. Fields, in order: V gene, clone size, J gene, D gene, CDR3 protein, CDR3 DNA. The D gene is left open where the match is weak. Clone size appears in some rows only: once, few, many, or a class for an expanded clone.

v_call: TRBV3-1/TRBV3-2; clone_size: NA; j_call: TRBJ2-4; d_call: NA; cdr3_aa: CASSQEVAERAKNIQYF; cdr3_nt: TGTGCCAGCAGCCAAGAGGTCGCGGAGAGAGCCAAAAACATTCAGTACTTC
v_call: TRBV28; clone_size: NA; j_call: TRBJ2-3; d_call: NA; cdr3_aa: CASCEGGRTDTQYF; cdr3_nt: TGTGCCAGCTGCGAGGGGGGCCGCACAGATACGCAGTATTTT
v_call: TRBV13; clone_size: once; j_call: TRBJ2-2; d_call: TRBD2; cdr3_aa: CASSPGGIGELFF; cdr3_nt: TGTGCCAGCAGCCCGGGAGGAATCGGGGAGCTGTTTTTT
v_call: TRBV27; clone_size: NA; j_call: TRBJ2-5; d_call: TRBD2; cdr3_aa: CATRGLAGVQETQYF; cdr3_nt: TGTGCCACTCGAGGACTAGCGGGAGTCCAAGAGACCCAGTACTTC
v_call: TRBV9; clone_size: once; j_call: TRBJ2-5; d_call: TRBD2; cdr3_aa: CASSASGQETQYF; cdr3_nt: TGTGCCAGCAGCGCTAGCGGCCAAGAGACCCAGTACTTC
v_call: TRBV7-8; clone_size: NA; j_call: TRBJ2-1; d_call: TRBD2; cdr3_aa: CASAFSGSPSDNEQFF; cdr3_nt: TGTGCCAGCGCCTTTAGCGGGAGCCCTAGTGACAATGAGCAGTTCTTC
v_call: TRBV6-2/TRBV6-3; clone_size: NA; j_call: TRBJ1-3; d_call: TRBD1; cdr3_aa: CASSLGTAGNTIYF; cdr3_nt: TGTGCCAGCAGCCTCGGGACAGCTGGAAACACCATATATTTT
v_call: TRBV6-6; clone_size: NA; j_call: TRBJ1-6; d_call: NA; cdr3_aa: CASRLNNSPLHF; cdr3_nt: TGTGCCAGCCGATTAAATAATTCACCCCTCCACTTT
v_call: TRBV7-2; clone_size: NA; j_call: TRBJ1-2; d_call: NA; cdr3_aa: CASSPFEYGYTF; cdr3_nt: TGTGCCAGCAGCCCTTTCGAGTATGGCTACACCTTC
v_call: TRBV6-1; clone_size: few; j_call: TRBJ2-7; d_call: TRBD2; cdr3_aa: CASSERLAGVYEQYF; cdr3_nt: TGTGCCAGCAGTGAACGACTAGCGGGGGTCTACGAGCAGTACTTC
v_call: TRBV4-1; clone_size: NA; j_call: TRBJ1-1; d_call: NA; cdr3_aa: CASSQPTGSPEAFF; cdr3_nt: TGCGCCAGCAGCCAGCCGACAGGTTCGCCTGAAGCTTTCTTT
v_call: TRBV10-3; clone_size: NA; j_call: TRBJ1-5; d_call: TRBD1; cdr3_aa: CATGQGSNQPQHF; cdr3_nt: TGTGCCACTGGACAGGGAAGCAATCAGCCCCAGCATTTT
v_call: TRBV7-3; clone_size: NA; j_call: TRBJ1-2; d_call: NA; cdr3_aa: CASSLSRDQNYGYTF; cdr3_nt: TGTGCCAGCAGCTTATCCAGGGATCAAAACTATGGCTACACCTTC
v_call: TRBV5-1; clone_size: NA; j_call: TRBJ1-1; d_call: NA; cdr3_aa: CASSLAGGDNFFSTEAFF; cdr3_nt: TGCGCCAGCAGCTTGGCGGGTGGGGACAATTTTTTTTCCACTGAAGCTTTCTTT
v_call: TRBV28; clone_size: NA; j_call: TRBJ2-7; d_call: NA; cdr3_aa: CASSSRGRLREQYF; cdr3_nt: TGTGCCAGCAGTTCACGGGGCCGCCTGAGGGAGCAGTACTTC
v_call: TRBV7-9; clone_size: NA; j_call: TRBJ2-1; d_call: TRBD2; cdr3_aa: CASSDGTSGSDEQFF; cdr3_nt: TGTGCCAGCAGCGACGGGACTAGCGGGAGTGATGAGCAGTTCTTC
v_call: TRBV27; clone_size: NA; j_call: TRBJ2-1; d_call: TRBD2; cdr3_aa: CASSPGTRGEQFF; cdr3_nt: TGTGCCAGCAGCCCAGGGACTAGAGGAGAGCAGTTCTTC
v_call: TRBV10-3; clone_size: NA; j_call: TRBJ1-5; d_call: NA; cdr3_aa: CAISGPGPLRISNQPQHF; cdr3_nt: TGTGCCATCAGTGGACCCGGACCCTTGAGGATAAGCAATCAGCCCCAGCATTTT
v_call: TRBV2; clone_size: NA; j_call: TRBJ2-3; d_call: NA; cdr3_aa: CASSETRATQYF; cdr3_nt: TGTGCCAGCAGTGAGACGAGGGCTACGCAGTATTTT
v_call: TRBV20-1; clone_size: NA; j_call: TRBJ2-5; d_call: NA; cdr3_aa: CSAPMLTQYF; cdr3_nt: TGCAGTGCTCCCATGTTGACCCAGTACTTC
v_call: TRBV4-2; clone_size: NA; j_call: TRBJ2-1; d_call: NA; cdr3_aa: CASSQDFSSWQFF; cdr3_nt: TGTGCCAGCAGCCAAGATTTCAGTTCGTGGCAGTTCTTC
v_call: TRBV7-9; clone_size: NA; j_call: TRBJ1-1; d_call: NA; cdr3_aa: CASSYGDDRKLVMNTEAFF; cdr3_nt: TGTGCCAGCAGCTACGGAGATGACAGGAAGCTTGTCATGAACACTGAAGCTTTCTTT
v_call: TRBV19; clone_size: NA; j_call: TRBJ2-3; d_call: TRBD1; cdr3_aa: CASTPTGGLGTDTQYF; cdr3_nt: TGTGCCAGTACACCGACAGGGGGCCTCGGCACAGATACGCAGTATTTT
v_call: TRBV18; clone_size: NA; j_call: TRBJ2-7; d_call: NA; cdr3_aa: CASSLGGYSYEQYF; cdr3_nt: TGTGCCAGCTCACTCGGAGGGTACTCCTACGAGCAGTACTTC
v_call: TRBV27; clone_size: NA; j_call: TRBJ1-2; d_call: NA; cdr3_aa: CASRNQGRGDYTF; cdr3_nt: TGTGCCAGCCGCAATCAGGGGCGAGGTGATTACACCTTC
v_call: TRBV7-2; clone_size: NA; j_call: TRBJ2-1; d_call: TRBD2; cdr3_aa: CASSAPGTSFHEQFF; cdr3_nt: TGTGCCAGCAGCGCCCCCGGGACTAGCTTCCATGAGCAGTTCTTC
v_call: TRBV7-2; clone_size: NA; j_call: TRBJ1-1; d_call: TRBD1; cdr3_aa: CASSLTDRGTEAFF; cdr3_nt: TGTGCCAGCAGCTTAACTGACAGGGGGACTGAAGCTTTCTTT
v_call: TRBV5-1; clone_size: NA; j_call: TRBJ2-7; d_call: TRBD1; cdr3_aa: CASSDSPGTGGFSSYEQYF; cdr3_nt: TGCGCCAGCAGCGACTCTCCCGGGACAGGGGGTTTTAGCTCCTACGAGCAGTACTTC
v_call: TRBV10-3; clone_size: few; j_call: TRBJ1-2; d_call: NA; cdr3_aa: CAISDPRTGKYGYTF; cdr3_nt: TGTGCCATCAGTGATCCCCGGACGGGAAAATATGGCTACACCTTC
v_call: TRBV5-1; clone_size: NA; j_call: TRBJ2-7; d_call: NA; cdr3_aa: CASSLEAWGARYEQYF; cdr3_nt: TGCGCCAGCAGCTTGGAGGCCTGGGGGGCGCGGTACGAGCAGTACTTC
v_call: TRBV6-5; clone_size: NA; j_call: TRBJ1-2; d_call: NA; cdr3_aa: CASSYSGALRYTF; cdr3_nt: TGTGCCAGCAGTTATTCGGGGGCCTTACGCTACACCTTC
v_call: TRBV29-1; clone_size: NA; j_call: TRBJ1-1; d_call: NA; cdr3_aa: CSVVRRGETEAFF; cdr3_nt: TGCAGCGTTGTGAGGCGGGGAGAAACTGAAGCTTTCTTT
v_call: TRBV24-1; clone_size: NA; j_call: TRBJ2-7; d_call: NA; cdr3_aa: CATSVRVGEQYF; cdr3_nt: TGTGCCACCAGTGTACGGGTCGGCGAGCAGTACTTC
v_call: TRBV7-8; clone_size: NA; j_call: TRBJ2-1; d_call: TRBD1; cdr3_aa: CASSLDRAYTYNEQFF; cdr3_nt: TGTGCCAGCAGCTTGGACAGGGCCTATACCTACAATGAGCAGTTCTTC
v_call: TRBV19; clone_size: once; j_call: TRBJ2-2; d_call: NA; cdr3_aa: CASNVVTTGELFF; cdr3_nt: TGTGCCAGTAATGTGGTAACCACCGGGGAGCTGTTTTTT
v_call: TRBV28; clone_size: NA; j_call: TRBJ2-3; d_call: TRBD1; cdr3_aa: CASRTGETDTQYF; cdr3_nt: TGTGCCAGCCGGACAGGGGAAACAGATACGCAGTATTTT
v_call: TRBV6-2/TRBV6-3; clone_size: NA; j_call: TRBJ1-5; d_call: NA; cdr3_aa: CASSYQAAQPQHF; cdr3_nt: TGTGCCAGCAGTTACCAGGCTGCTCAGCCCCAGCATTTT
v_call: TRBV3-1/TRBV3-2; clone_size: NA; j_call: TRBJ1-1; d_call: TRBD1; cdr3_aa: CASSLQGGTEAFF; cdr3_nt: TGTGCCAGCAGCCTCCAGGGGGGGACTGAAGCTTTCTTT
v_call: TRBV4-2; clone_size: NA; j_call: TRBJ2-1; d_call: NA; cdr3_aa: CASSQGETSNEQFF; cdr3_nt: TGTGCCAGCAGCCAAGGGGAGACCTCCAATGAGCAGTTCTTC
v_call: TRBV4-1; clone_size: NA; j_call: TRBJ2-2; d_call: TRBD2; cdr3_aa: CASSSSGGASGELFF; cdr3_nt: TGCGCCAGCAGCTCTAGCGGGGGGGCGTCCGGGGAGCTGTTTTTT
v_call: TRBV9; clone_size: once; j_call: TRBJ2-1; d_call: NA; cdr3_aa: CASSVDRGPYNEQFF; cdr3_nt: TGTGCCAGCAGCGTAGATAGGGGCCCGTACAATGAGCAGTTCTTC
v_call: TRBV29-1; clone_size: NA; j_call: TRBJ1-5; d_call: NA; cdr3_aa: CSVGQNNNQPQHF; cdr3_nt: TGCAGCGTTGGTCAGAACAACAATCAGCCCCAGCATTTT
v_call: TRBV2; clone_size: NA; j_call: TRBJ1-1; d_call: TRBD1; cdr3_aa: CASSVGTGEAFF; cdr3_nt: TGTGCCAGCAGTGTCGGGACAGGGGAAGCTTTCTTT
v_call: TRBV2; clone_size: once; j_call: TRBJ1-2; d_call: TRBD1; cdr3_aa: CASSDGQGAGGYTF; cdr3_nt: TGTGCCAGCAGTGACGGTCAGGGGGCTGGAGGCTACACCTTC
v_call: TRBV9; clone_size: NA; j_call: TRBJ1-1; d_call: NA; cdr3_aa: CASSVGGGPEAFF; cdr3_nt: TGTGCCAGCAGCGTAGGTGGGGGCCCCGAAGCTTTCTTT
v_call: TRBV28; clone_size: NA; j_call: TRBJ1-5; d_call: NA; cdr3_aa: CASTVVVNQPQHF; cdr3_nt: TGTGCCAGCACCGTAGTCGTAAATCAGCCCCAGCATTTT
v_call: TRBV19; clone_size: NA; j_call: TRBJ2-1; d_call: NA; cdr3_aa: CASSIKDEQFF; cdr3_nt: TGTGCCAGTAGTATAAAGGATGAGCAGTTCTTC
v_call: TRBV30; clone_size: NA; j_call: TRBJ2-1; d_call: NA; cdr3_aa: CAWSAGPRLFF; cdr3_nt: TGTGCCTGGAGTGCCGGGCCGAGACTGTTCTTC
v_call: TRBV19; clone_size: NA; j_call: TRBJ1-5; d_call: NA; cdr3_aa: CASRKQGVQPQHF; cdr3_nt: TGTGCCAGTAGAAAACAGGGAGTGCAGCCCCAGCATTTT
v_call: TRBV7-8; clone_size: NA; j_call: TRBJ2-7; d_call: TRBD1; cdr3_aa: CASSLSGTGGYEQYF; cdr3_nt: TGTGCCAGCAGCTTGTCCGGGACAGGGGGCTACGAGCAGTACTTC
v_call: TRBV3-1/TRBV3-2; clone_size: NA; j_call: TRBJ1-2; d_call: TRBD1; cdr3_aa: CASSLDRGYGYTF; cdr3_nt: TGTGCCAGCAGCCTGGACAGGGGCTATGGCTACACCTTC
v_call: TRBV29-1; clone_size: once; j_call: TRBJ2-2; d_call: NA; cdr3_aa: CSVEGYGELFF; cdr3_nt: TGCAGCGTTGAAGGCTACGGGGAGCTGTTTTTT
v_call: TRBV5-1; clone_size: few; j_call: TRBJ2-7; d_call: NA; cdr3_aa: CASSLGWGEQYF; cdr3_nt: TGCGCCAGCAGCTTGGGATGGGGCGAGCAGTACTTC